These 10 T cell receptor beta chains originate from one sample sequenced in a study of cytomegalovirus exposure and HLA in healthy donors. PCR employed 60 Vbeta and 13 Jbeta primers. Generated by immunoSEQ multiplex PCR, the TCRdb table keeps only in-frame clones and is missing some. This table holds 130,000 to 150,000 clones, around 80% found once. Sequenced material: PBMCs. The receptor source for this set is a woman aged 60-75 years in good health and CMV-seropositive.

Worth noting for this clone: The same CDR3 arises from other DNA sequences in this sample as well. The chain carries TRBV7-2 and TRBJ2-1, with a tentative D call TRBD1 (6 bases). Germline CDR1 is SGHTA and CDR2 is FQGNSA. The ends were cut back, 1 base at V and 4 bases at J, with 11 bases in the middle. The CDR3 has 15 residues. In nucleotides, the CDR3 is TGTGCCAGCAGCTTAGGGGGGCCGGGGTACAATGAGCAGTTCTTC. Translating gives CASSLGGPGYNEQFF.

The chain is built from TRBV19 and TRBJ2-1, with TRBD1 identical over 9 bases. Germline CDR1 LNHDA, CDR2 SQIVND (reference sequence). V shed 7 bases, J shed 1 base, and the junction held 5 bases outside the gene matches. The CDR3 spans 15 residues. The CDR3 spells CASTLGQGSYNEQFF. The CDR3 region has the DNA TGTGCCAGTACCCTCGGACAGGGGTCCTACAATGAGCAGTTCTTC.

V and J are TRBV6-5 and TRBJ1-6, with TRBD1 identical over 9 bases. The germline CDR1 and CDR2 sequences are MNHEY and SVGAGI. The CDR3 is 14 residues long. After removal of 6 bases from V and 5 bases from J, the junction contained 2 bases not matched to a gene. CDR3 sequence: CASSGQGHNSPLHF. As DNA, the CDR3 is TGTGCCAGCAGCGGACAGGGGCATAATTCACCCCTCCACTTT.

The chain couples TRBV5-6 to TRBJ1-1; maybe TRBD1 (6 bases). CDR1 SGHDT and CDR2 YYEEEE come from the germline V gene. The CDR3 length is 14 residues. Trimming left V 4 bases short and J 1 base short, with 11 bases between. The CDR3 DNA follows: TGTGCCAGCAGCGGCAGGGGTCGGAACACTGAAGCTTTCTTT. As protein: CASSGRGRNTEAFF.

Only a few counts were recorded for this clone. The chain joins TRBV5-5 to TRBJ2-1; possibly TRBD1 for D (5 bases). This CDR3 has 14 residues. The V end was cut by 6 bases, the J end by 9 bases, with 19 bases between. The germline CDR1 and CDR2 sequences are SGHKS and YYEKEE (reference sequence). In nucleotides, the CDR3 is TGTGCCAGCACTGGGATCTGGGGCTCGGGTGAGCAGTTCTTC. This encodes CASTGIWGSGEQFF. The variable domain in full, with the rest retrieved from reference TRBV5-5 and TRBJ2-1, is DAGVTQSPTHLIKTRGQQVTLRCSPISGHKSVSWYQQVLGQGPQFIFQYYEKEERGRGNFPDRFSARQFPNYSSELNVNALLLGDSALYLCASTGIWGSGEQFFGPGTRLTVL.

The chain uses TRBV28 and TRBJ2-7; D remains unclear. Germline V CDR1 and CDR2: MDHEN, SYDVKM. This CDR3 is built from 14 residues. Trimming cost V 3 bases and J 0 bases, with 9 bases left between them. The CDR3 DNA is TGTGCCAGCAGTTTCAGGATTTTCTCCTACGAGCAGTACTTC. Amino acid sequence: CASSFRIFSYEQYF.

This clone has a single count. The V and J genes are TRBV7-9 and TRBJ2-3; TRBD1 aligns across 7 bases. Germline values: CDR1 SEHNR, CDR2 FQNEAQ (reference sequence). V shed 1 base and J 0 bases; nucleotides not matched to a gene: 1. This CDR3 region has 15 residues. The CDR3 DNA follows: TGTGCCAGCAGCTTAGAGACAGGGAGCACAGATACGCAGTATTTT. As protein: CASSLETGSTDTQYF.

This clone was observed a handful of times. The chain links TRBV4-2 to TRBJ2-7; 7 positions match TRBD2. There are 16 residues in the CDR3. Unmatched junction bases numbered 14, after V lost 5 bases and J lost 4 bases. Germline-derived CDR1 and CDR2 are LGHNA and YNFKEQ. Here the CDR3 DNA reads TGTGCCAGCAGCGATCCCGGGGGAGGGTCGGGGTACGAGCAGTACTTC. This sequence encodes CASSDPGGGSGYEQYF.

The chain is built from TRBV18 and TRBJ2-7; 7 positions match TRBD2. Germline assignment: CDR1 KGHSH and CDR2 LQKENI. The CDR3 sequence is 17 residues long. J gave up 0 bases and V 0 bases, and 8 bases lay outside the gene matches. The CDR3 nucleotides read TGTGCCAGCTCACCACCGTACGCGGGAGCTTTCTCCTACGAGCAGTACTTC. Protein sequence: CASSPPYAGAFSYEQYF.

This clone appeared once. V is TRBV9 and J is TRBJ2-3; 10 nucleotides match TRBD2. This CDR3 has 19 residues. Germline CDR1 reads SGDLS; CDR2 reads YYNGEE. V shed 6 bases, J shed 4 bases, and the junction held 20 bases outside the gene matches. The CDR3 here is CASTGGGGTGTSDPDTQYF. The CDR3, as DNA: TGTGCCAGCACCGGCGGAGGGGGCACCGGGACTAGCGACCCAGATACGCAGTATTTT.